The clone carrying this T cell receptor (beta chain) is medium-sized. This entry belongs to a study of immune reconstitution after stem cell transplant in scleroderma. TCRdb re-analysed the RT-PCR reads in MiXCR, keeping a single row per CDR3 protein. This repertoire shows more than 2,500 distinct CDR3 sequences, about 3.9% found once; its top ten account for roughly 3%. The germline gives CDR1 SQVTM, CDR2 ANQGSEA. The CDR3 length is 12 residues. J gave up 7 bases and V 7 bases, and 8 bases lay outside the gene matches. The chain has TRBV29-1 and TRBJ1-2, with 8 bases aligning to TRBD1. The source of this sequence is a human donor with systemic sclerosis. Sample acquisition took place before or after autologous hematopoietic stem cell transplantation (not recorded which). CDR3 DNA sequence: TGCAGCGCCCGTACAGGGGGTACTGGCTACACCTTC. Protein product: CSARTGGTGYTF.